This entry lists 28 T cell receptor beta chains sequenced from one sample in a study of tumor and adjacent non-tumor tissue in lung cancer. The library came from three nested PCR rounds adapted from ARM-PCR protocols. TCRdb reanalysed the multiplex PCR reads using MiXCR and keeps one entry per CDR3 protein. Of 47,000 or so distinct CDR3 sequences listed, about two thirds were seen once; the top ten hold 25% to 35%. This sample's RNA came from whole unsorted tissue. This non-tumor lung sample came from over 3 cm beyond the tumor edge. Material: distant non-tumor lung tissue. These receptors all come from a woman in her seventies with non-small cell lung cancer.

The J gene is TRBJ2-1, the V gene TRBV5-6, with a weak D call TRBD2 (5 bases). The V and J ends lost 4 bases and 12 bases respectively, with 23 bases between them. This CDR3 spans 15 amino acids. The germline CDR1 and CDR2 sequences are SGHDT and YYEEEE. In DNA, the CDR3 is TGTGCCAGCAGCCCGAGGGTCCAGTCCTACATTGGGCAGTTCTTC. Its protein is CASSPRVQSYIGQFF.

The V and J genes are TRBV11-2 and TRBJ2-3; D is possibly TRBD1 or TRBD2 (5 bases each). The V gene's germline CDR1 is SGHAT and CDR2 FQNNGV. With 5 bases removed from V and 2 bases from J, the gap between germline ends came to 14 bases. The CDR3 covers 15 residues. Here the CDR3 DNA reads TGTGCCAGCAGCGCCACCGGGACGGCCACAGATACGCAGTATTTT. Protein sequence: CASSATGTATDTQYF.

This clonotype showed up just once. One junction end disagrees with the germline gene, perhaps due to a read error. The V and J genes are TRBV5-5 and TRBJ1-3, with D tentatively TRBD1 (5 bases). This CDR3 region has 14 residues. The germline CDR1 and CDR2 sequences are SGHKS and YYEKEE (reference sequence). CDR3 nucleotides: TGTGCCAGCTGCCCACTTGGGGGGTACAACACCATGTATTTT. It yields the protein CASCPLGGYNTMYF.

On this clonotype itself: Because it lacks the conserved phenylalanine or tryptophan at the end, this CDR3 is likely a read error. The chain has TRBV6-1 and TRBJ1-1; perhaps TRBD1 as D (5 bases). Deletions cut 6 bases from V and 5 bases from J, with 19 bases between. The CDR3 is 15 amino acids. Per germline, CDR1 MNHNS and CDR2 SASEGT. CDR3 sequence reads: CASSAQTVGNTEAFY. In DNA, the CDR3 is TGTGCCAGCAGCGCCCAGACAGTAGGGAATACTGAAGCTTTCTAT.

This clonotype was recorded at least ten times. The chain employs TRBV4-1 and TRBJ2-1; 8 bases agree with TRBD2. The ends lost 10 bases at V and 7 bases at J; junction bases unmatched: 9. CDR1 and CDR2 (germline): MGHRA, YSYEKL. The CDR3 spans 13 residues. DNA for the CDR3: TGCGCCAACCCGAGGCGGGAGGATAATGAGCAGTTCTTC. Protein: CANPRREDNEQFF.

The V and J genes are TRBV20-1 and TRBJ2-6, with D hard to call. Germline lookup yields CDR1 DFQATT and CDR2 SNEGSKA (reference sequence). This CDR3 is built from 17 residues. V was trimmed by 3 bases and J by 0 bases, leaving 15 bases between them. CDR3 region: CSARPSKGFSGANVLTF. The CDR3 nucleotides are TGCAGTGCTAGGCCCAGTAAAGGGTTCTCTGGGGCCAACGTCCTGACTTTC.

In regard to this clonotype: At one of its ends the junction is not consistent with the germline gene, which may arise from a read error. The rearrangement links TRBV28 to TRBJ1-4; 8 bases align to TRBD1. Germline V gene sequence: CDR1 MDHEN, CDR2 SYDVKM. This CDR3 is 16 amino acids long. The CDR3 nucleotides are TGTGCCAGCTGTTTGTTGGCAGGGGGCCTCAATGAAAAACTGTTTTTT. Translating it yields CASCLLAGGLNEKLFF.

The table lists this clonotype with a count of one. An end of the junction does not agree with germline; a read error may underlie this. The V and J genes are TRBV29-1 and TRBJ1-3, with 7 bases lining up with TRBD1. The V gene's germline CDR1 is SQVTM and CDR2 ANQGSEA. The CDR3 spans 14 residues. DNA of the CDR3: TGCGGCGTTGCGTCAGGGGGAGGTAGAAACGCCATATATTTT. Its translation: CGVASGGGRNAIYF.

The chain links TRBV20-1 to TRBJ1-1; 8 nucleotides align to TRBD1. The CDR3 runs 15 residues. Germline assignment: CDR1 DFQATT and CDR2 SNEGSKA (reference sequence). V lost 6 bases, J lost 4 bases, and 13 bases stayed unmatched. CDR3 sequence reads: CSANARTGGGTEAFF. CDR3 bases: TGCAGTGCGAACGCGCGAACAGGGGGGGGCACTGAAGCTTTCTTT.

The genes are TRBV4-1 and TRBJ1-4; TRBD1 is a possible D gene (5 bases). CDR1 is MGHRA, CDR2 YSYEKL, per germline. The CDR3 contains 15 residues. Trimming cost V 6 bases and J 4 bases, with 15 bases left between them. The CDR3 DNA reads TGCGCCAGCAGACAGGCCCGACAAATTAATGAAAAACTGTTTTTT. Protein product: CASRQARQINEKLFF.

Many counts were recorded for this clonotype. The genes are TRBV14 and TRBJ2-1; 10 bases map to TRBD2. Germline CDR1 SGHDN, CDR2 FVKESK. This CDR3 spans 16 amino acids. V gave up 4 bases and J gave up 4 bases; unmatched junction bases: 7. CDR3 coding DNA: TGTGCCAGCAGCCCCCTGGGACTAGCGAATTACAATGAGCAGTTCTTC. Residues: CASSPLGLANYNEQFF.

Points on this clonotype: Just one base apart from a much larger clone, this may be a read error. V usage is TRBV20-1 and J usage is TRBJ2-1; D could derive from TRBD1 or TRBD2 (5 bases each). This CDR3 has 14 amino acids. The germline gives CDR1 DFQATT, CDR2 SNEGSKA (reference sequence). The chain's CDR3 is CSARGPSFSNEQLF. Here the CDR3 DNA reads TGCAGTGCTAGGGGACCTTCTTTTTCCAATGAGCAGCTCTTC.

This clonotype came up a few times. The chain is built from TRBV20-1 and TRBJ2-5; no reliable D call. The CDR3 is 11 residues long. The ends were cut back, 3 bases at V and 5 bases at J, with 7 bases in the middle. The germline V gene encodes CDR1 DFQATT and CDR2 SNEGSKA (reference sequence). CDR3 region: CSASLSETQYF. The CDR3, as DNA: TGCAGTGCTAGTCTCTCGGAGACCCAGTACTTC.

The chain joins TRBV29-1 to TRBJ2-7; 8 bases fit TRBD2. The CDR3 runs 16 residues. Germline values: CDR1 SQVTM, CDR2 ANQGSEA. With V trimmed by 7 bases and J by 1 base, 15 bases remained unmatched. Here the CDR3 reads CSANRLREDSSYEQYF. The CDR3 region has the DNA TGCAGCGCAAATAGGTTGCGGGAGGACAGTTCCTACGAGCAGTACTTC.

Notes on this clonotype: Compared with germline, one end of the junction differs, possibly owing to a read error. V gene TRBV6-2 or TRBV6-3 combines with J gene TRBJ2-1, with D perhaps matching TRBD1 (6 bases). The CDR3 is 16 residues long. Germline V gives CDR1 MNHEY, CDR2 SVGEGT. CDR3 DNA sequence: TGTGCCAGCAGCTACTCCAGGGACACTGCCTATAGTGAGCAGTTCTTC. Encoded protein: CASSYSRDTAYSEQFF.

This clonotype was seen ten or more times. The chain has TRBV23-1 and TRBJ1-5, with D tentatively TRBD1 (6 bases). Being an ORF, TRBV23-1 has a function that is uncertain. The CDR3 loop spans 16 amino acids. Trimming took 0 bases from V and 8 from J, leaving 17 bases between them. The CDR3 DNA reads as TGCGCCAGCAGTCAATCCGTGGGGGGCTCTCATAAGCCCCAGCATTTT. Protein product: CASSQSVGGSHKPQHF.

At least ten counts were recorded for this clonotype. The rearrangement uses TRBV20-1 and TRBJ1-5; 11 nucleotides line up with TRBD1. Germline-derived CDR1 and CDR2 are DFQATT and SNEGSKA (reference sequence). CDR3 length equals 17 residues. As DNA, the CDR3 is TGCAGAGCCCCCGGGACAGGGGGACCATTTAGCAATCAGCCCCAGCATTTT. This codes for CRAPGTGGPFSNQPQHF.

This clonotype has ten or more counts. This chain connects TRBV28 to TRBJ2-1; no reliable D call. Trimming removed 3 bases from V and 0 bases from J, with 6 bases in between. This CDR3 contains 14 residues. Germline CDR1 and CDR2: MDHEN and SYDVKM. The CDR3 loop reads CASSFQGSYNEQFF. The CDR3 DNA reads as TGTGCCAGCAGTTTCCAAGGCTCCTACAATGAGCAGTTCTTC. The full variable domain, rest sourced from reference TRBV28 and TRBJ2-1, is DVKVTQSSRYLVKRTGEKVFLECVQDMDHENMFWYRQDPGLGLRLIYFSYDVKMKEKGDIPEGYSVSREKKERFSLILESASTNQTSMYLCASSFQGSYNEQFFGPGTRLTVL.

By its share, this clonotype is medium-sized. The CDR3 here is CSVVFRGGENTGELFF. The CDR3, as DNA: TGCAGCGTTGTTTTTCGGGGGGGGGAGAACACCGGGGAGCTGTTTTTT. This chain joins TRBV29-1 and TRBJ2-2; TRBD2 matches at 8 bases. This CDR3 contains 16 residues. CDR1 is SQVTM and CDR2 is ANQGSEA in the germline V gene. With V trimmed by 4 bases and J by 1 base, 8 bases remained unmatched.

Regarding this clonotype: At one end the junction does not follow the germline gene, possibly because of a read error. The CDR3 here is CASRLGSMAQETQYF. CDR3 coding DNA: TGCGCCAGCAGATTGGGATCGATGGCACAAGAGACCCAGTACTTC. This chain links TRBV5-1 with TRBJ2-5; D is ambiguous. Germline assignment: CDR1 SGHRS and CDR2 YFSETQ. The CDR3 sequence is 15 residues long.

With regard to this clonotype: The missing conserved phenylalanine or tryptophan at the end of this CDR3 makes a read error likely. This sequence joins TRBV6-1 and TRBJ2-7; D might be TRBD2 (5 bases). From germline, CDR1 is MNHNS and CDR2 SASEGT. The CDR3 spans 14 residues. In nucleotides, the CDR3 is TGCGCTAGCAGTGAAGCCGGTAGCGACTACGAGCAGTACCTC. Protein sequence: CASSEAGSDYEQYL.

As regards this clonotype: Germline and junction disagree at one end, which may indicate a read error. This chain links TRBV6-2 or TRBV6-3 with TRBJ2-1; TRBD2 matches 10 bases. The length of the CDR3 is 14 residues. The V gene's germline CDR1 is MNHEY and CDR2 SVGEGT. The CDR3 sequence: CASSRLAGVNEQLF. CDR3 coding DNA: TGTGCCAGCAGTCGCCTAGCGGGAGTCAATGAGCAGTTATTC.

In its sample, this clonotype was seen a few times. The chain uses TRBV20-1 and TRBJ2-7, with TRBD1 as a possible D gene (5 bases). Germline values: CDR1 DFQATT, CDR2 SNEGSKA (reference sequence). CDR3 length equals 14 residues. V was pared by 4 bases and J by 7 bases, with 20 bases between. CDR3 in amino acids: CSAIQDTSSGEQYF. In DNA, the CDR3 is TGCAGTGCTATCCAGGACACCTCTTCTGGAGAGCAGTACTTC.

This clonotype was counted ten times or more. This rearrangement joins TRBV28 to TRBJ2-3; D gene unclear. The germline V gene encodes CDR1 MDHEN and CDR2 SYDVKM. Trimming took 10 bases from V and 0 from J, leaving 8 bases between them. The CDR3 has 12 amino acids. The CDR3 is CAIPTSTDTQYF. CDR3 bases: TGTGCCATACCAACTAGCACAGATACGCAGTATTTT. The full variable domain, its missing parts supplied by reference TRBV28 and TRBJ2-3, is DVKVTQSSRYLVKRTGEKVFLECVQDMDHENMFWYRQDPGLGLRLIYFSYDVKMKEKGDIPEGYSVSREKKERFSLILESASTNQTSMYLCAIPTSTDTQYFGPGTRLTVL.

Comment on this clonotype: At one end the junction does not follow the germline gene, possibly because of a read error. The chain links TRBV29-1 to TRBJ2-3; 9 bases line up with TRBD1. The length of the CDR3 is 13 residues. CDR1 SQVTM and CDR2 ANQGSEA come from the germline V gene. CDR3 sequence reads: CSVITGGTDTQCF. For the CDR3, the DNA is TGCAGCGTTATTACAGGGGGCACAGATACGCAGTGTTTT.

The chain is built from TRBV28 and TRBJ2-7; TRBD1 matches 9 bases. The germline V gene has CDR1 MDHEN and CDR2 SYDVKM. This CDR3 region has 16 residues. After removal of 6 bases from V and 6 bases from J, the junction contained 15 bases not matched to a gene. DNA for the CDR3: TGTGCCAGCAGGCCTCACCCAAGCACAGGGGGCTTCGAGCAGTACTTC. Residues: CASRPHPSTGGFEQYF.

This clonotype was seen many times. V is TRBV29-1 and J is TRBJ2-2; D remains unclear. The CDR3 runs 14 residues. Germline V gene data show CDR1 as SQVTM and CDR2 as ANQGSEA. Trimming took off 7 bases at V and 1 base at J, with 13 bases between the two ends. The CDR3 coding sequence is TGCAGCGCAACAGAGCTTCTGAACACCGGGGAGCTGTTTTTT. Residues: CSATELLNTGELFF.

The chain is built from TRBV20-1 and TRBJ2-5; 7 bases fit TRBD1. V was pared by 5 bases and J by 5 bases, with 20 bases of the junction left unmatched. This CDR3 has 17 residues. CDR1 and CDR2 from the germline V gene are DFQATT and SNEGSKA (reference sequence). CDR3 sequence: CSAARDRGLAGGETQYF. DNA of the CDR3: TGCAGTGCTGCCCGGGACAGAGGCCTCGCGGGTGGCGAGACCCAGTACTTC.